This T cell receptor beta chain was documented in a study of T-cell memory formation after mild COVID-19 (dated by TCRdb to the early 2020s). For the wider study: TCR sequence clusters from the two donors were found to be largely donor specific. T-cell clones expanding and contracting after mild COVID-19 in a couple of donors were tracked by longitudinal TCRalpha and TCRbeta repertoire sequencing. Two young, previously healthy adult volunteers, one female and one male, were included in the cohort. Study-level results and caveats: The second-wave clones that peaked on day 37 were not confirmed to be SARS-CoV-2 specific. Contracting CD4+ clones appeared mostly in the CM and EM memory subsets, whereas CD8+ clones were enriched in EMRA. Clones that contracted from day 15 to 85 showed balanced CD4/CD8 phenotypes, whereas a second wave of clones that expanded from day 15 to 37 leaned towards CD4+. The study included only two mild cases, and larger cohorts that include severe cases with pre-infection samples were judged to be necessary. Some responding clones were detected in pre-infection memory, which suggested that pre-existing cross-reactive memory T cells had joined the SARS-CoV-2 response.

Ficoll-Paque density gradient centrifugation was used to isolate PBMCs. With regard to this clonotype: Its binding antigen is unknown. Base qualities are not at hand, and no much larger clone is one base apart.

V is cut back by 3 bases and J by 4 bases, with 13 bases in the junction unmatched. Measured from the cysteine to the phenylalanine, the CDR3 is 18 residues long. The kept DNA is CDR3 alone, 54 bases in frame from the first base. TCRdb records Illumina NovaSeq 6000 as the sequencer. cDNA libraries for TCRalpha and TCRbeta were prepared by 5'RACE using constant-segment primers, with sample barcodes and unique molecular identifiers added. Trizol reagent was used to extract RNA from every sample. Library amplification was performed in two PCR steps, and a second sample barcode and Illumina TruSeq adapters were introduced in the second step. The libraries were sequenced on an Illumina NovaSeq using 2 x 150 bp paired-end reads. The study's own analysis went as follows. Reads were demultiplexed and collapsed into UMI-guided consensus sequences with migec v1.2.7. Using mixcr v2.1.11, UMI consensuses were aligned to TRA and TRB V and J templates and then assembled into clonotypes. Clonotypes were classified as expanded or contracted when called significant by both edgeR and NoisET, with noise models trained on biological replicates. For edgeR calls, the thresholds were a false discovery rate-adjusted p below 0.01 and a log2 fold-change of 1. As an exploratory analysis of dynamics, PCA with hierarchical clustering was applied to max-normalized trajectories of the 1000 most abundant clonotypes. The CD4 or CD8 phenotype of responding clones was assigned using the separately sequenced CD4+ and CD8+ repertoires. TCRdb applied fastp at Q25 and MiXCR to the public reads, then kept only in-frame beta chains. Each record represents a unique CDR3 protein, reported with the most common genes and DNA among its rows. These V and J calls derive from TCRdb rather than the authors' analysis. This sample holds hundreds of thousands of distinct CDR3 sequences; about a sixth were observed only once. 20% to 25% of the sample comes from the top ten.

Sample: PBMCs or a T cell subset sorted from them (not recorded which). This receptor chain uses TRBV12-3 or TRBV12-4 and TRBJ2-2, with 8 central nucleotides matching TRBD2. The receptor's source is a young man who had mild COVID-19 (a few samples of this study predate the infection). The sample titles of this study are shuffled in the database, so cell type and time point are left out; the donor was told from shared clones. The DNA sequence is TGTGCCAGCAGTTTCCACCTATCGGGGCGGGGGGCCACCGGGGAGCTGTTTTTT. This encodes CASSFHLSGRGATGELFF.